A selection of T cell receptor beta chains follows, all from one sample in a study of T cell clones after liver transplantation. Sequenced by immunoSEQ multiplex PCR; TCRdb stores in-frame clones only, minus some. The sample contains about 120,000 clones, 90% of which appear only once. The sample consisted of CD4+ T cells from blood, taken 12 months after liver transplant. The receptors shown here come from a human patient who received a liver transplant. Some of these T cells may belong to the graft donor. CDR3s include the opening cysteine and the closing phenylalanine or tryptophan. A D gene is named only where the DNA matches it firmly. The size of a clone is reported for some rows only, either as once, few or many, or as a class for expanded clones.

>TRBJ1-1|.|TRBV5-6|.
TGTGCCAGCAGCCCAGGCAGGGTATTCACTGAAGCTTTCTTT
CASSPGRVFTEAFF
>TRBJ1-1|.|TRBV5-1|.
TGCGCCAGCAGCTTGGCTACCGGAAACACTGAAGCTTTCTTT
CASSLATGNTEAFF
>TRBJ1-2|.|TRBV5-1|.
TGCGCCAGCAGCTTGCGGGGGTCGGATGGCTACACCTTC
CASSLRGSDGYTF
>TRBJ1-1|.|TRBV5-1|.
TGCGCCAGTATCGGGGAATGGAACACTGAAGCTTTCTTT
CASIGEWNTEAFF
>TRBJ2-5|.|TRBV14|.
TGTGCCAGCAGCCAAGATGAGACCCAGTACTTC
CASSQDETQYF
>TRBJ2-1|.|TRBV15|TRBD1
TGTGCCACCAGCAGGGGAACGGGACAGGGACGGAATGAGCAGTTCTTC
CATSRGTGQGRNEQFF
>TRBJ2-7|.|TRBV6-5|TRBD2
TGTGCCAGCAGAGAGGGACTAGTATACGAGCAGTACTTC
CASREGLVYEQYF
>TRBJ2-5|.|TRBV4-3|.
TGCGCCAGCAGCCAAGGTCGCGCGGTGACCCAGTACTTC
CASSQGRAVTQYF
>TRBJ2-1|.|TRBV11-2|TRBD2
TGTGCCAGCAGCGGTCGGACTAGCGGGTGGCAATTGGACGGTGAGCAGTTCTTC
CASSGRTSGWQLDGEQFF
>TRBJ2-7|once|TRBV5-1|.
TGCGCCAGCAGCTTGGGCGACTCCGGGACGGGAGACGAGCAGTACTTC
CASSLGDSGTGDEQYF
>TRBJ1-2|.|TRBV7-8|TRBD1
TGTGCCAGCAGCCCGGACAGGGACTATGGCTACACCTTC
CASSPDRDYGYTF
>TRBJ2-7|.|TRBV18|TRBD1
TGTGCCAGCTCATCGGGACAGCCCCTGGGCGAGCAGTACTTC
CASSSGQPLGEQYF
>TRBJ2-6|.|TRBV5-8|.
TGTGCCAGCAGCTTGACAGGTCCCCAACGTCGGGCCAACGTCCTGACTTTC
CASSLTGPQRRANVLTF
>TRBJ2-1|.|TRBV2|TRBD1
TGTGCCAGCAGTGGCCGACAGGGGGGTACGGATGAGCAGTTCTTC
CASSGRQGGTDEQFF
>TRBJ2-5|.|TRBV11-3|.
TGTGCCAGCAGCTTAGATCGAGGGAGACAAGAGACCCAGTACTTC
CASSLDRGRQETQYF
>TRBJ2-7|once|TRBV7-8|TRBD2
TGTGCCAGCAGCAAACTAGCGGGGGCCTACGAGCAGTACTTC
CASSKLAGAYEQYF
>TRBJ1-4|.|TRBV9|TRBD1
TGTGCCAGCACCCTAGTAGAAGGGGGCTGGTGGACTAATGAAAAACTGTTTTTT
CASTLVEGGWWTNEKLFF